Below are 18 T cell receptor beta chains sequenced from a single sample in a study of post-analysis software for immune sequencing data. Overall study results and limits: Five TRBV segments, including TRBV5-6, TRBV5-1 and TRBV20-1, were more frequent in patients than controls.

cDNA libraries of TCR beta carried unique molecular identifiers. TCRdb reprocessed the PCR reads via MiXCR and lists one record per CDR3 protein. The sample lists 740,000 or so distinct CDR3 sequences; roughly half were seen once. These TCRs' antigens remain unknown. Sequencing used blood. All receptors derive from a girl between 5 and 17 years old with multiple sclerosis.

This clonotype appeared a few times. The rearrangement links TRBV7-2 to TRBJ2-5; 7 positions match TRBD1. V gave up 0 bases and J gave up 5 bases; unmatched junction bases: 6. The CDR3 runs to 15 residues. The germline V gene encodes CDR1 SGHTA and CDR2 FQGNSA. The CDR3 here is CASSLAPRGPETQYF. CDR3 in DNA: TGTGCCAGCAGCTTAGCGCCAAGGGGGCCGGAGACCCAGTACTTC. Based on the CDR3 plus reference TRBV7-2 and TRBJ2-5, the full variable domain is GAGVSQSPSNKVTEKGKDVELRCDPISGHTALYWYRQSLGQGLEFLIYFQGNSAPDKSGLPSDRFSAERTGGSVSTLTIQRTQQEDSAVYLCASSLAPRGPETQYFGPGTRLLVL.

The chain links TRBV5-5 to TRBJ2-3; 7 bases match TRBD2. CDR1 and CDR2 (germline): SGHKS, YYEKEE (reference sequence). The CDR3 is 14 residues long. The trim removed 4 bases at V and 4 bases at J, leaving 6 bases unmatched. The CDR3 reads CASSLTGGSDTQYF. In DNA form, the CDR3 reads TGTGCCAGCAGCCTCACCGGGGGGTCAGATACGCAGTATTTT.

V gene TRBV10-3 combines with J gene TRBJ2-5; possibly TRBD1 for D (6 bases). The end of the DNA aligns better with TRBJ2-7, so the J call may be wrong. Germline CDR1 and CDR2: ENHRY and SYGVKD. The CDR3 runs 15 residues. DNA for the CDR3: TGTGCCATCAGTGAGTCGTCTACAGGGAATTACGAGCAGTACTTC. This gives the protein CAISESSTGNYEQYF.

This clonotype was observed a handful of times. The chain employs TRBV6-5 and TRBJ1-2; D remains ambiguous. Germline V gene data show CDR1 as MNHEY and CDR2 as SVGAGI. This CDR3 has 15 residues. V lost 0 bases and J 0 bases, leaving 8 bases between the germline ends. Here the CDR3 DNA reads TGTGCCAGCAGTTACTCGGAGGCGGCTAACTATGGCTACACCTTC. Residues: CASSYSEAANYGYTF.

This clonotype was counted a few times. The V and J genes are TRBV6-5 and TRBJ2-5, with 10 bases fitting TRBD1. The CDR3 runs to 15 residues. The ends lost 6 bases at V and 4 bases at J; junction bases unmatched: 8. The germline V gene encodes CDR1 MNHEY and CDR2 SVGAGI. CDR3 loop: CASRPEGQGRETQYF. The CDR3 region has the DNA TGTGCCAGCAGACCGGAGGGACAGGGGAGAGAGACCCAGTACTTC.

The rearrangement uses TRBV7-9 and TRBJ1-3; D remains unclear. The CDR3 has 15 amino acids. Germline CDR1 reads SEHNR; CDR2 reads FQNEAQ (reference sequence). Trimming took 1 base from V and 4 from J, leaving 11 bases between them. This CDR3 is CASSLGHRDGNTIYF. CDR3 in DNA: TGTGCCAGCAGCTTAGGGCACAGAGACGGAAACACCATATATTTT. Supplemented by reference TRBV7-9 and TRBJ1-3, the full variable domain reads DTGVSQNPRHKITKRGQNVTFRCDPISEHNRLYWYRQTLGQGPEFLTYFQNEAQLEKSRLLSDRFSAERPKGSFSTLEIQRTEQGDSAMYLCASSLGHRDGNTIYFGEGSWLTVV.

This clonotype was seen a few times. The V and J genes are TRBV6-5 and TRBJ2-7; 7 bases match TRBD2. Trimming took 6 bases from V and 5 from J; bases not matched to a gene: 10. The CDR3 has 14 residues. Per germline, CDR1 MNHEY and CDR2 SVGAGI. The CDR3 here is CASRDSGGVDEQYF. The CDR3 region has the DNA TGTGCCAGCAGAGACTCGGGGGGTGTGGACGAGCAGTACTTC.

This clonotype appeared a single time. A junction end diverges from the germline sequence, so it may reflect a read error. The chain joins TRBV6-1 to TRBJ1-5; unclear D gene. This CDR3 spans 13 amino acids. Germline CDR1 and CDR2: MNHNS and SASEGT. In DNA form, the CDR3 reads TGTGCCCGCAGCGGAAGAAACAATCAGCCCCAGCATTTT. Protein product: CARSGRNNQPQHF.

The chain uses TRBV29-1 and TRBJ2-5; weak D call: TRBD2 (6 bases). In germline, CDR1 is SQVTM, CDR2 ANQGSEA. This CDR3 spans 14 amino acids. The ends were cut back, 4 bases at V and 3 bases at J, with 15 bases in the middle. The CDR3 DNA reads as TGCAGCGTTGCGGGAGTTGCCCGAAAAGAGACCCAGTACTTC. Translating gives CSVAGVARKETQYF.

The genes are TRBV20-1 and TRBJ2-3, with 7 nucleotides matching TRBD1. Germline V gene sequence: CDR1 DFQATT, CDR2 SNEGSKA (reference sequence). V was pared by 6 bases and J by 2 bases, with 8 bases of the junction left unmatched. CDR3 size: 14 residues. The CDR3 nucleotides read TGCAGTGCAAAACAGGGGCTTCCCACAGATACGCAGTATTTT. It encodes CSAKQGLPTDTQYF.

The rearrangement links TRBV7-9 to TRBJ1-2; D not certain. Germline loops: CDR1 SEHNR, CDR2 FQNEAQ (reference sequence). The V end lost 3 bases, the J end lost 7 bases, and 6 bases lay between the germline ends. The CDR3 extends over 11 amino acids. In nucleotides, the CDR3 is TGTGCCAGCAGCTTTTTGGGTGGCTACACCTTC. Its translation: CASSFLGGYTF.

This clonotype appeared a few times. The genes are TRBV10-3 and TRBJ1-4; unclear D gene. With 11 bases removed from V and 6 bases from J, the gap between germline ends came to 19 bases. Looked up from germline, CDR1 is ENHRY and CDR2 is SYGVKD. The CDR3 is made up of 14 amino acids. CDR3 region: CAAGGQQPHEKLFF. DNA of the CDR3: TGTGCCGCCGGAGGCCAGCAACCGCATGAAAAACTGTTTTTT.

CDR3 DNA sequence: TGTGCCAGCAGCCAACGAGTACTAGCGGGAGGGCCGAACACCGGGGAGCTGTTTTTT. Translated: CASSQRVLAGGPNTGELFF. The chain carries TRBV3-1 and TRBJ2-2, with 13 bases matching TRBD2. This CDR3 comprises 19 residues. The V gene's germline CDR1 is LGHDT and CDR2 YNNKEL (reference sequence). Losses at the gene ends were 2 bases for V and 0 bases for J; bases not matched to a gene: 6. Filled out from reference TRBV3-1 and TRBJ2-2, the complete variable domain reads DTAVSQTPKYLVTQMGNDKSIKCEQNLGHDTMYWYKQDSKKFLKIMFSYNNKELIINETVPNRFSPKSPDKAHLNLHINSLELGDSAVYFCASSQRVLAGGPNTGELFFGEGSRLTVL.

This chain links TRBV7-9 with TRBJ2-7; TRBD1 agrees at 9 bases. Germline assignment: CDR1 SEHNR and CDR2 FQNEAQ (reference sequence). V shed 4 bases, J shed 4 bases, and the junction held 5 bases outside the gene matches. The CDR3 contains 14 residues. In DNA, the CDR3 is TGTGCCAGCAGCTCGACAGGGGGGCAGTACGAGCAGTACTTC. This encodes CASSSTGGQYEQYF.

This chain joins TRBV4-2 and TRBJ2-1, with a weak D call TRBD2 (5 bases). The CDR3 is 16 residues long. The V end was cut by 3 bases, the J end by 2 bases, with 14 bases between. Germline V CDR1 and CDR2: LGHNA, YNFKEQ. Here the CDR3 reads CASSQERVSPYNEQFF. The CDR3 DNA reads TGTGCCAGCAGCCAGGAGAGGGTCTCGCCCTACAATGAGCAGTTCTTC.

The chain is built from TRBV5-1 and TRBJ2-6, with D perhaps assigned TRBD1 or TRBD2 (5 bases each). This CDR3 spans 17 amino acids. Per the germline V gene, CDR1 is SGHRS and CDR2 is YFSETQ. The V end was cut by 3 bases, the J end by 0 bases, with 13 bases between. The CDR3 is CASSSRMGTSGANVLTF. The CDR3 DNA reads TGCGCCAGCAGCTCGAGGATGGGGACCTCTGGGGCCAACGTCCTGACTTTC.

DNA of the CDR3: TGCAGCGCTCAGGGACTTCAAAGGTGGGAAGCTTTCTTT. This gives the protein CSAQGLQRWEAFF. V and J are TRBV29-1 and TRBJ1-1; a weak D match, TRBD1 (5 bases). CDR1 is SQVTM, CDR2 ANQGSEA, per germline. The V end was cut by 7 bases, the J end by 8 bases, with 20 bases between. The CDR3 is made up of 13 amino acids.

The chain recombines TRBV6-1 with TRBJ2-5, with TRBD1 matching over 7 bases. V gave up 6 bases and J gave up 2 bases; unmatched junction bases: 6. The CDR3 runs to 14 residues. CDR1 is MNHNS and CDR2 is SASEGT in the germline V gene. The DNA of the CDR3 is TGTGCCAGCAGGCAACCGGGACAGCAAGAGACCCAGTACTTC. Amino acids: CASRQPGQQETQYF.